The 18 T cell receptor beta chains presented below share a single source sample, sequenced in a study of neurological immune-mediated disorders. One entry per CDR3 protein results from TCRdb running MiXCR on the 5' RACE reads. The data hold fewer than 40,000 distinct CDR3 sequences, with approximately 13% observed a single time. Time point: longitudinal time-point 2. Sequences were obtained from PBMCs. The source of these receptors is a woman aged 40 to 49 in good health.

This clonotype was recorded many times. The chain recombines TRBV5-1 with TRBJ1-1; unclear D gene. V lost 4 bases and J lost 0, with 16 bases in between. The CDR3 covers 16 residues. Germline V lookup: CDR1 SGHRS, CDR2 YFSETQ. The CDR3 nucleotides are TGCGCCAGCAGCCCTAGGACCCGGACGGTGAACACTGAAGCTTTCTTT. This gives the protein CASSPRTRTVNTEAFF.

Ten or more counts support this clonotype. The CDR3: CASSLAGAGYYPGELFF. CDR3 coding DNA: TGTGCCAGCAGTTTAGCGGGGGCGGGGTACTACCCCGGGGAGCTGTTTTTT. The chain couples TRBV12-3 or TRBV12-4 to TRBJ2-2; D may match TRBD1 or TRBD2 (6 bases each). Trimming took 0 bases from V and 6 from J, leaving 17 bases between them. The CDR3 has 17 amino acids.

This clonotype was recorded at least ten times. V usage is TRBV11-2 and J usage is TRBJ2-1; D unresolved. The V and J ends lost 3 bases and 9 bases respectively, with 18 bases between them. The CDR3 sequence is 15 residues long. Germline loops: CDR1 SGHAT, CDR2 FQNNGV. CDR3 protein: CASSFLVRSVGEQFF. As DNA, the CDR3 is TGTGCCAGCAGCTTCCTAGTGCGGTCTGTCGGTGAGCAGTTCTTC.

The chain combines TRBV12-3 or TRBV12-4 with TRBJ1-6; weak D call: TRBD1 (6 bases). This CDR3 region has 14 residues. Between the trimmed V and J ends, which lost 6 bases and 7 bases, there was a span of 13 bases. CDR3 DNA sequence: TGTGCCAGCAGAGCAACAGGGTTCAATTCACCCCTCCACTTT. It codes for CASRATGFNSPLHF.

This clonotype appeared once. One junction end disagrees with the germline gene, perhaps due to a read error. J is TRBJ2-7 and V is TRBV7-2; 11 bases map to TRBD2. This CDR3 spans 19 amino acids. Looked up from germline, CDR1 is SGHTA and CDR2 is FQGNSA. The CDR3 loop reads CASSLVSSPSGRNNYGQYF. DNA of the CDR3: TGTGCCAGCAGCTTAGTGTCAAGTCCTAGCGGGAGGAACAACTACGGGCAGTACTTC.

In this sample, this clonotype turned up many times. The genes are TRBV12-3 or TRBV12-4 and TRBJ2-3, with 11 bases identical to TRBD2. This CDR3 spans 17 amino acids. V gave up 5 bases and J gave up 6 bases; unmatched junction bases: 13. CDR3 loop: CASSPGGSGGAYDTQYF. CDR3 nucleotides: TGTGCCAGCAGTCCCGGGGGTAGCGGGGGGGCTTACGATACGCAGTATTTT.

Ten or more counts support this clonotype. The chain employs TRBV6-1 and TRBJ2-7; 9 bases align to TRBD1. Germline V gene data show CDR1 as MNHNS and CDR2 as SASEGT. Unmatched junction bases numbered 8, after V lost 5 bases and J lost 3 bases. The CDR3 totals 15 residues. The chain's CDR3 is CASSLYTGQGYEQYF. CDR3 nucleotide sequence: TGTGCCAGCAGTTTGTACACGGGACAGGGCTACGAGCAGTACTTC.

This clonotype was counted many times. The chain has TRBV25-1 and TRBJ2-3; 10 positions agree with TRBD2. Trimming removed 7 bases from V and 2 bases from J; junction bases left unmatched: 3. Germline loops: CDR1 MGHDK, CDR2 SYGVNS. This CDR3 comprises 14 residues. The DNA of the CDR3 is TGTGCCAGCAATAGCGGGAGGCCCACAGATACGCAGTATTTT. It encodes CASNSGRPTDTQYF.

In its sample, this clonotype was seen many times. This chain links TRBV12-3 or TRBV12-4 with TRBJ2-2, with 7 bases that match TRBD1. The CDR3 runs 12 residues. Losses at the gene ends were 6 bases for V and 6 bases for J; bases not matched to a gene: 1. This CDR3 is CASRQGSGELFF. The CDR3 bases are TGTGCCAGCAGACAGGGGTCCGGGGAGCTGTTTTTT.

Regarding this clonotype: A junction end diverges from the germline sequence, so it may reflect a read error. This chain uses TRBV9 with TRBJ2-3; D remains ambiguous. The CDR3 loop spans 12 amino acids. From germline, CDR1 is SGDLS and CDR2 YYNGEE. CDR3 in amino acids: CASSPVMDTQYF. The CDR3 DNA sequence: TGCGCCAGCAGCCCAGTGATGGATACGCAGTATTTT. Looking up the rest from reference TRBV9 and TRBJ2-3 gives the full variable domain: DSGVTQTPKHLITATGQRVTLRCSPRSGDLSVYWYQQSLDQGLQFLIQYYNGEERAKGNILERFSAQQFPDLHSELNLSSLELGDSALYFCASSPVMDTQYFGPGTRLTVL.

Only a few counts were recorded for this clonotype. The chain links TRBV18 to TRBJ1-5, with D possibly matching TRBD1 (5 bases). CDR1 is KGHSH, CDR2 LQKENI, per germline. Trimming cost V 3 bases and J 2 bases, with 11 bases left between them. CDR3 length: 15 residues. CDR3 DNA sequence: TGTGCCAGCTCACCGGTGACGGGGGGCAATCAGCCCCAGCATTTT. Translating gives CASSPVTGGNQPQHF.

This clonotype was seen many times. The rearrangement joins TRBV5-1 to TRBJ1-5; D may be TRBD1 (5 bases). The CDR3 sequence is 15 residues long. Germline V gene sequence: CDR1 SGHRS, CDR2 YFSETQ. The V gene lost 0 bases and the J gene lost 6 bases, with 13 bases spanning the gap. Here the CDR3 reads CASSLAGTTGQPQHF. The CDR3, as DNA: TGCGCCAGCAGCTTGGCAGGGACTACGGGTCAGCCCCAGCATTTT. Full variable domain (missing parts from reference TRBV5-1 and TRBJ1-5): KAGVTQTPRYLIKTRGQQVTLSCSPISGHRSVSWYQQTPGQGLQFLFEYFSETQRNKGNFPGRFSGRQFSNSRSEMNVSTLELGDSALYLCASSLAGTTGQPQHFGDGTRLSIL.

CDR3 nucleotides: TGTGCCAGCAGCTTAGGAAGCACTGAAGCTTTCTTT. This codes for CASSLGSTEAFF. The chain links TRBV7-9 to TRBJ1-1, with D unclear. Germline assignment: CDR1 SEHNR and CDR2 FQNEAQ (reference sequence). The CDR3 is 12 amino acids. Trimming removed 1 base at V and 4 bases at J, with 4 bases between.

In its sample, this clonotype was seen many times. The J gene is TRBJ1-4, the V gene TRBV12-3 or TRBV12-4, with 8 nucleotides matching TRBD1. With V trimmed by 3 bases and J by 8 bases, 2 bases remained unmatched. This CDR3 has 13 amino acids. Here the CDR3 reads CASSFRTGEKLFF. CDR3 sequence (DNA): TGTGCCAGCAGTTTCCGGACAGGGGAAAAACTGTTTTTT.

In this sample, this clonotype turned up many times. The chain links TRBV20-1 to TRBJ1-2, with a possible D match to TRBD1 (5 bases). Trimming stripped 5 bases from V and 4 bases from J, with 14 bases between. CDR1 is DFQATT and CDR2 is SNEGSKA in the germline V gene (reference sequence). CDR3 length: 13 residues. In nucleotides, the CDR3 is TGCAGTGCTCCTAACGGAGACAGCTATGGCTACACCTTC. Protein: CSAPNGDSYGYTF.

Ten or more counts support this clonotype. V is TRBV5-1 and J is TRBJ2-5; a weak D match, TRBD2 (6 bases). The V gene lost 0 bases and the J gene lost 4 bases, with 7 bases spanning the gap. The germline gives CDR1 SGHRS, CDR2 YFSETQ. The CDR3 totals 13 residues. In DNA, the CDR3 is TGCGCCAGCAGCTTGGGGGGAGGAGAGACCCAGTACTTC. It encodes CASSLGGGETQYF.

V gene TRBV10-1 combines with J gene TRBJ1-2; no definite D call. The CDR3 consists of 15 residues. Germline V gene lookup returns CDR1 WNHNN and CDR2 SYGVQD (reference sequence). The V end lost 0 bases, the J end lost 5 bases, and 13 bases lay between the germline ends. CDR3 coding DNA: TGCGCCAGCAGTGAGTCAAGAAACACCCTTTATGGCTACACCTTC. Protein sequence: CASSESRNTLYGYTF.

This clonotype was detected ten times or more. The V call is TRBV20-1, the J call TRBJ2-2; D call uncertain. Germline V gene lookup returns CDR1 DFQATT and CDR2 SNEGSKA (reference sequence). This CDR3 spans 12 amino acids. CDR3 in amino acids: CSGYEQTGELFF. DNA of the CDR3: TGCAGCGGCTACGAACAGACCGGGGAGCTGTTTTTT.